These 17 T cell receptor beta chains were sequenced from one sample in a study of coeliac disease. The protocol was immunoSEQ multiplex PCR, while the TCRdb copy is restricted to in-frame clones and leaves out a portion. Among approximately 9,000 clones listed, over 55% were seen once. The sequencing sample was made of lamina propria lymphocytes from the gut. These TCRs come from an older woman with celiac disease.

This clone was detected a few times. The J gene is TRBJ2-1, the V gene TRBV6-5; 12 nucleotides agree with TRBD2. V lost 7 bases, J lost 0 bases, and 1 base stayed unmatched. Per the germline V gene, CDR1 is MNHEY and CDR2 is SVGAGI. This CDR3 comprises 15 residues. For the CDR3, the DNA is TGTGCCAGCAAGACTAGCGGGAGCTCCTACAATGAGCAGTTCTTC. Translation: CASKTSGSSYNEQFF.

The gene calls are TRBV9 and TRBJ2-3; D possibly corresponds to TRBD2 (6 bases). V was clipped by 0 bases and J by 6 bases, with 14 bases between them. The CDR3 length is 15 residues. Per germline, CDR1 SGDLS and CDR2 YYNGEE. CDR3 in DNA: TGTGCCAGCAGCGTAGGCGGGGCCCCTCGGGATACGCAGTATTTT. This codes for CASSVGGAPRDTQYF.

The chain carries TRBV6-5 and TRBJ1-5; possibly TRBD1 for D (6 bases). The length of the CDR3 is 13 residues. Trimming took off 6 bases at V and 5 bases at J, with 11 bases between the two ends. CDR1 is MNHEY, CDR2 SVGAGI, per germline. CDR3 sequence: CASSLDRYQPQHF. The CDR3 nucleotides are TGTGCCAGCAGCCTAGACAGGTATCAGCCCCAGCATTTT.

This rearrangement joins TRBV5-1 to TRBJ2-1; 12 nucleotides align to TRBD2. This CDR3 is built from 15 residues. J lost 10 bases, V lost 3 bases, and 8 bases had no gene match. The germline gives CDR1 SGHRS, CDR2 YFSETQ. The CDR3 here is CASSSLAGGPGEQFF. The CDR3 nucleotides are TGCGCCAGCAGCTCCCTAGCGGGAGGGCCGGGGGAGCAGTTCTTC.

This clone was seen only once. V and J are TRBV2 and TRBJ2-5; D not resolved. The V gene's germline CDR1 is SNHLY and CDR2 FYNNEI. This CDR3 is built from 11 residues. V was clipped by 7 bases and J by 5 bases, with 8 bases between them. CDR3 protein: CASKSEETQYF. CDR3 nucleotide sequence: TGTGCCAGCAAAAGTGAGGAGACCCAGTACTTC.

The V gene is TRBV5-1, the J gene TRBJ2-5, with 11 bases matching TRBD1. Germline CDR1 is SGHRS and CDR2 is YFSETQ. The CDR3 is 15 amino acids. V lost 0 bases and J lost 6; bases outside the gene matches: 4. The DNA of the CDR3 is TGCGCCAGCAGCTTGGCCTGGGACAGGGGGAAGACCCAGTACTTC. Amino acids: CASSLAWDRGKTQYF.

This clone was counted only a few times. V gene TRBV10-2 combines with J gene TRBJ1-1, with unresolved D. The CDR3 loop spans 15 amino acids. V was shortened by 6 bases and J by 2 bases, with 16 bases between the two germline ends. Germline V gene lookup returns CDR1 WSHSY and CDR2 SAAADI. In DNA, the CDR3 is TGCGCCAGCAGATACGGGGTAGCGGAAAACACTGAAGCTTTCTTT. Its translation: CASRYGVAENTEAFF.

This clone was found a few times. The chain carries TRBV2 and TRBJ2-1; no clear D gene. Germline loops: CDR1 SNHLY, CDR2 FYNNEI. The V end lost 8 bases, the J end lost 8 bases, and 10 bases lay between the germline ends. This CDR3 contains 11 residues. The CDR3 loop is CASGQLDEQFF. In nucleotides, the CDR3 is TGTGCCAGCGGCCAGTTGGATGAGCAGTTCTTC.

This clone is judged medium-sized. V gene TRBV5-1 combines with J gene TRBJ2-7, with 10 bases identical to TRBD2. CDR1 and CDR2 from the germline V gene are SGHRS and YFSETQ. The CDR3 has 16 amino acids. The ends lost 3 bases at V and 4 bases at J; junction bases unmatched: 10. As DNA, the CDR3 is TGCGCCAGCAGCTCGCTTACTAGCGGGGCGGGTTACGAGCAGTACTTC. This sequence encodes CASSSLTSGAGYEQYF. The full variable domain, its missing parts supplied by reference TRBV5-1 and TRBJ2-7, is KAGVTQTPRYLIKTRGQQVTLSCSPISGHRSVSWYQQTPGQGLQFLFEYFSETQRNKGNFPGRFSGRQFSNSRSEMNVSTLELGDSALYLCASSSLTSGAGYEQYFGPGTRLTVT.

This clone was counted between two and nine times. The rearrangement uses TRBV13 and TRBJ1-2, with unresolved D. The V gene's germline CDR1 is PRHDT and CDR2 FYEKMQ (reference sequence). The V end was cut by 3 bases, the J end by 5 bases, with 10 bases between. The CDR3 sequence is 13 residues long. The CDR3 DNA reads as TGTGCCAGCAGCTTTAGCGACGTTTATGGCTACACCTTC. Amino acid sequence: CASSFSDVYGYTF.

This chain's CDR3 is CSLGSAGGNNEQFF. DNA for the CDR3: TGCAGCCTGGGATCTGCGGGAGGCAATAATGAGCAGTTCTTC. V and J are TRBV29-1 and TRBJ2-1; 8 bases fit TRBD2. After removal of 8 bases from V and 7 bases from J, the junction contained 13 bases not matched to a gene. The CDR3 has 14 residues. CDR1 is SQVTM and CDR2 is ANQGSEA in the germline V gene.

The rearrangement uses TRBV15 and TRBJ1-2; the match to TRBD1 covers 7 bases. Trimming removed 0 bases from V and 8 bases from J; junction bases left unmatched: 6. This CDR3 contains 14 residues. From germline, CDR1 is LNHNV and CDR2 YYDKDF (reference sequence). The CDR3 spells CATSRDSGGIGYTF. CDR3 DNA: TGTGCCACCAGCAGAGATTCAGGGGGAATCGGCTACACCTTC.

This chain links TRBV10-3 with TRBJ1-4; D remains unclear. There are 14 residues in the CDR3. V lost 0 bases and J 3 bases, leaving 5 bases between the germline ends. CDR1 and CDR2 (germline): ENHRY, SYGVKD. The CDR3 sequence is CAISESGANEKLFF. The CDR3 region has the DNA TGTGCCATCAGTGAGTCGGGCGCTAATGAAAAACTGTTTTTT.

CDR3 sequence: CASSQDSTTGGPPTDTQYF. The CDR3 nucleotides are TGTGCCAGCAGCCAAGATAGCACGACCGGCGGGCCACCCACAGATACGCAGTATTTT. The genes are TRBV4-2 and TRBJ2-3, with a tentative D call TRBD2 (5 bases). Trimming pared 0 bases from V and 2 bases from J, leaving 21 bases between. The CDR3 runs to 19 residues. Per the germline V gene, CDR1 is LGHNA and CDR2 is YNFKEQ.

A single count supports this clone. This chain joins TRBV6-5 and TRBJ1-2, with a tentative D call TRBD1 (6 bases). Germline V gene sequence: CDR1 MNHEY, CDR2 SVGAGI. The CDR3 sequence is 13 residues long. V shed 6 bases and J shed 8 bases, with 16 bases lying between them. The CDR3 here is CASSLSGVEGYTF. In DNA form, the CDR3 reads TGTGCCAGCAGCCTTTCAGGGGTGGAAGGCTACACCTTC.

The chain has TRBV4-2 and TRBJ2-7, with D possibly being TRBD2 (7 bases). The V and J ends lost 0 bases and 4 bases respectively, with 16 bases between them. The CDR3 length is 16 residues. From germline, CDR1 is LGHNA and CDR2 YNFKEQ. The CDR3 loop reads CASSQDGGARLYEQYF. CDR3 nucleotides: TGTGCCAGCAGCCAAGATGGGGGGGCACGATTATACGAGCAGTACTTC.

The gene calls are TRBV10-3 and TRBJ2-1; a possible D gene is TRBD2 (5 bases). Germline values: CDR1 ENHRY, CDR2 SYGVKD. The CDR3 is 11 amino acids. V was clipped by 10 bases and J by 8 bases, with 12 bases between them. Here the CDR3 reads CATQAGDEQFF. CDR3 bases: TGTGCCACTCAGGCCGGGGATGAGCAGTTCTTC.